This T cell receptor beta chain was sequenced for a study of spatial heterogeneity in lung cancer. This clonotype occurred many times. In germline, CDR1 is SEHNR, CDR2 FQNEAQ (reference sequence). J was trimmed by 3 bases and V by 7 bases; bases with no gene match: 7. This CDR3 comprises 15 residues. This sample's time point: sample taken at primary tumor resection. TCR cDNA molecules were tagged individually, and each one carried a unique molecular identifier. MiXCR, run by TCRdb on the 5' RACE reads, gives a single entry per CDR3 protein. The sample gives about 22,000 distinct CDR3 sequences, 5.8% of which show up once; 30% to 40% is in the top ten.

The clonotype was recovered from a male donor with early-stage non-small cell lung cancer. Here the sequenced sample was PBMCs, taken at surgery. The V and J genes are TRBV7-9 and TRBJ2-1; 9 bases map to TRBD2. CDR3 sequence: CASITGLAFYNEQFF. Here the CDR3 DNA reads TGTGCCAGCATCACGGGACTAGCATTCTACAATGAGCAGTTCTTC. The variable domain in full, with the rest retrieved from reference TRBV7-9 and TRBJ2-1, is DTGVSQNPRHKITKRGQNVTFRCDPISEHNRLYWYRQTLGQGPEFLTYFQNEAQLEKSRLLSDRFSAERPKGSFSTLEIQRTEQGDSAMYLCASITGLAFYNEQFFGPGTRLTVL.